The subject of this entry is one T cell receptor beta chain. Its antigen is currently unknown. This sample was included in a study of monozygotic twins with inflammatory bowel disease. This CDR3 spans 13 amino acids. Germline-derived CDR1 and CDR2 are MDHEN and SYDVKM. Addition of UMIs with a 6-nucleotide sample barcode was achieved by template switching. Using TCRalpha and TCRbeta cDNA, the researchers carried out two nested PCRs that lasted around 15 and 10 cycles. TCRdb reprocessed the 5' RACE reads, keeping one entry per CDR3 protein, no DNA. The sample holds 330,000 or so distinct CDR3 sequences. Whole blood without T cell sorting served as the source of isolated total RNA. Overall study findings and caveats: IBD patients shared fewer clonotypes with others than healthy twins, especially with disease activity.

The specimen sequenced was blood. The chain recombines TRBV28 with TRBJ2-2; there is no DNA to check the TCRdb D call of TRBD1. The sequence came from a human donor with ulcerative colitis or Crohn's disease, or a healthy co-twin of an affected twin (not recorded which). The CDR3 protein is CASSLGTAGELFF. Variable domain in full (rest from reference TRBV28 and TRBJ2-2): DVKVTQSSRYLVKRTGEKVFLECVQDMDHENMFWYRQDPGLGLRLIYFSYDVKMKEKGDIPEGYSVSREKKERFSLILESASTNQTSMYLCASSLGTAGELFFGEGSRLTVL.